This T cell receptor (beta chain) was obtained from a study of blood T cell repertoires in COVID-19. V gave up 3 bases and J gave up 7 bases, with 15 bases separating them. Per germline, CDR1 MNHEY and CDR2 SMNVEV (reference sequence). This CDR3 contains 14 residues. Profiled with immunoSEQ multiplex PCR; TCRdb holds only in-frame clones, not every one. The sample holds over 350,000 clones; 88% are singletons and the top ten take 0.9% to 1.5%. Sequencing was performed on PBMCs or T cells enriched from blood (not recorded which). The gene calls are TRBV27 and TRBJ2-5; perhaps TRBD2 as D (6 bases). The sequence derives from a woman aged 18-30 years who had recovered from COVID-19. This CDR3 reads CASSFYRDSGTQYF. CDR3 nucleotide sequence: TGTGCCAGCAGTTTTTACCGGGACTCGGGGACCCAGTACTTC.